Listed below are T cell receptor beta chains from one sample, sequenced in a study of cytomegalovirus exposure and HLA in healthy donors. The protocol was immunoSEQ multiplex PCR, while the TCRdb copy is restricted to in-frame clones and leaves out a portion. The sample includes 150,000 to 200,000 clones, approximately 81% of them seen just once. Sequenced input: PBMCs. These receptor sequences come from a boy between 2 and 10 years old in good health and CMV-seronegative. Each CDR3 is given with its conserved first and last residue.

V: TRBV5-4; J: TRBJ1-1; CDR3: CASSLGRRGTEAFF
V: TRBV28; J: TRBJ1-5; CDR3: CASSLSGIGQPQHF
V: TRBV7-2; J: TRBJ2-1; CDR3: CASSLARLVFPNEQFF
V: TRBV6-4; J: TRBJ2-3; CDR3: CASSVSGVSTDTQYF
V: TRBV5-4; J: TRBJ2-1; CDR3: CASSFMRLADNEQFF
V: TRBV5-1; J: TRBJ2-2; CDR3: CASSLDDRANTGELFF
V: TRBV5-1; J: TRBJ2-3; CDR3: CASSLTSGASTDTQYF
V: TRBV28; J: TRBJ2-1; CDR3: CASSPRGQAPLSPSFF
V: TRBV9; J: TRBJ2-7; CDR3: CASSASGQGLDEQYF
V: TRBV10-3; J: TRBJ2-1; CDR3: CAISHYPTSGSGNEQFF
V: TRBV15; J: TRBJ2-7; CDR3: CATSEGGPYEQYF
V: TRBV27; J: .; CDR3: CASSFTGTGNEQYF
V: TRBV19; J: TRBJ1-1; CDR3: CASSTSYTEAFF
V: TRBV10-3; J: TRBJ1-1; CDR3: CAITPTGGFTEAFF
V: TRBV5-1; J: TRBJ2-3; CDR3: CASSRTSGYDTQYF
V: TRBV9; J: TRBJ1-5; CDR3: CASSVTGGGMPQHF
V: TRBV5-4; J: TRBJ2-1; CDR3: CASSLRTSGRSYNEQFF
V: TRBV9; J: TRBJ2-2; CDR3: CASSVAEGELFF
V: TRBV6-5; J: TRBJ2-3; CDR3: CASGDPTQYF
V: TRBV11-2; J: TRBJ2-5; CDR3: CASSLDRLAGGEETQYF
V: TRBV27; J: TRBJ2-5; CDR3: CASRGTQYF
V: TRBV11-3; J: TRBJ2-3; CDR3: CASSPGGDTQYF
V: TRBV30; J: TRBJ1-5; CDR3: CAWSVWRGNQPQHF
V: TRBV19; J: TRBJ2-7; CDR3: CASSTRTSGHREQYF
V: TRBV20-1; J: TRBJ1-3; CDR3: CSAPLGAPIYF
V: TRBV6-1; J: TRBJ1-1; CDR3: CASSEAPTGPTEAFF
V: TRBV19; J: TRBJ2-3; CDR3: CASRVSAGTRADTQYF
V: TRBV6-1; J: TRBJ2-2; CDR3: CASSVHSTGRNTGELFF
V: TRBV4-1; J: TRBJ1-1; CDR3: CASSQDLKARGTEAFF
V: TRBV28; J: TRBJ2-1; CDR3: CASRNRVGLNEQFF
V: TRBV28; J: TRBJ1-2; CDR3: CASSRDIYGYTF